This T cell receptor (beta chain) is drawn from a study of human T cells and chemical hapten exposure. The time point was: patch test 1, 2 weeks after DPC sensitization. Indicated treatment: therapeutic diphenylcyclopropenone sensitization with weekly scalp DPC. Patches went on only after blood had been drawn each time. The CDR3 runs 16 residues. The ends lost 6 bases at V and 0 bases at J; junction bases unmatched: 7. Germline-derived CDR1 and CDR2 are SNHLY and FYNNEI. Library preparation tagged each individual cDNA molecule with a unique molecular identifier. TCRdb re-called the RACE reads with MiXCR, one entry per CDR3 protein. The sample yields 380,000 or so distinct CDR3 sequences, 4% to 5.5% seen once. Study-wide points: There was no change with DPC sensitization in TCRs above 1 in 1000 frequency.

This clonotype turned up a few times. The antigen remains unidentified. J is TRBJ2-3 and V is TRBV2; 9 nucleotides align to TRBD2. This sequence originates from a woman aged 50 to 65 with alopecia areata. Some clones in this sample may be carry-over from other donors' samples. Source: whole blood, taken in connection with sensitization to the hapten diphenylcyclopropenone (DPC). The CDR3 nucleotides read TGTGCCAGCAGGCTTAGCGGGAGAGGGAGCACAGATACGCAGTATTTT. Its translation is CASRLSGRGSTDTQYF.